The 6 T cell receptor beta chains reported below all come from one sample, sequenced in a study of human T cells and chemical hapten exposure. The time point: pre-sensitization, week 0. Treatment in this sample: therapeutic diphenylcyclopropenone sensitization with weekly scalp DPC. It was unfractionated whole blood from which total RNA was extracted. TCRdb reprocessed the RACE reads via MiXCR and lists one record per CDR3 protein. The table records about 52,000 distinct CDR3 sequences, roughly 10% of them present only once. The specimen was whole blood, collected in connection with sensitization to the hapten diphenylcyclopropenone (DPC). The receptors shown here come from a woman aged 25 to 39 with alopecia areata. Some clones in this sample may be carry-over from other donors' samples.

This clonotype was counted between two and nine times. The CDR3 DNA reads TGTGCCAGCAGTCTGCAAGGATGGGATCAGCCCCAGCATTTT. This gives the protein CASSLQGWDQPQHF. The chain recombines TRBV12-3 or TRBV12-4 with TRBJ1-5, with D hard to call. This CDR3 has 14 amino acids. Trimming removed 5 bases at V and 5 bases at J, with 13 bases between.

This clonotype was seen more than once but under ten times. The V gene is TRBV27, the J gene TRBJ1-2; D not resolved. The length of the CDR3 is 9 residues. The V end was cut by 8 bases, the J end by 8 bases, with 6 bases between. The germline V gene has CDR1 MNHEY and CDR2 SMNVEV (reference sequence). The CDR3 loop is CASELGYTF. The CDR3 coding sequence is TGTGCCAGCGAATTAGGCTACACCTTC.

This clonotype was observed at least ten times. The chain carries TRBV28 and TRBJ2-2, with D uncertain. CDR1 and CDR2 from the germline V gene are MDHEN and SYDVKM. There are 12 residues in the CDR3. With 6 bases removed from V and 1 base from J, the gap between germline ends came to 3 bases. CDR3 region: CASSQNTGELFF. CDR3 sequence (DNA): TGTGCCAGCAGCCAGAACACCGGGGAGCTGTTTTTT.

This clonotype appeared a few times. The CDR3 loop reads CASSPRTGDASPLHF. The CDR3 nucleotides read TGTGCCAGCAGTCCCCGGACAGGGGATGCTTCACCCCTCCACTTT. The chain employs TRBV6-1 and TRBJ1-6; 9 bases map to TRBD1. The germline CDR1 and CDR2 sequences are MNHNS and SASEGT. The CDR3 is made up of 15 amino acids. The V and J ends lost 5 bases and 9 bases, in that order; junction bases with no gene match: 8.

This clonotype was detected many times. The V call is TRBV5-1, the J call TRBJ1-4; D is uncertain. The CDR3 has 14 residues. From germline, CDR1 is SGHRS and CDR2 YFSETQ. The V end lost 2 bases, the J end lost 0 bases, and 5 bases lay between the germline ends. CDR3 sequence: CASSLLSTNEKLFF. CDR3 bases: TGCGCCAGCAGCTTACTGTCAACTAATGAAAAACTGTTTTTT.

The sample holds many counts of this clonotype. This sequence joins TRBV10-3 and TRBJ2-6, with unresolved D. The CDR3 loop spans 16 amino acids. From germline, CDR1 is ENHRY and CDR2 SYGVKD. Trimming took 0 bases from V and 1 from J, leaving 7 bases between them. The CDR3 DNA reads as TGTGCCATCAGTGAGTCGACTCAGTCTGGGGCCAACGTCCTGACTTTC. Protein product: CAISESTQSGANVLTF.